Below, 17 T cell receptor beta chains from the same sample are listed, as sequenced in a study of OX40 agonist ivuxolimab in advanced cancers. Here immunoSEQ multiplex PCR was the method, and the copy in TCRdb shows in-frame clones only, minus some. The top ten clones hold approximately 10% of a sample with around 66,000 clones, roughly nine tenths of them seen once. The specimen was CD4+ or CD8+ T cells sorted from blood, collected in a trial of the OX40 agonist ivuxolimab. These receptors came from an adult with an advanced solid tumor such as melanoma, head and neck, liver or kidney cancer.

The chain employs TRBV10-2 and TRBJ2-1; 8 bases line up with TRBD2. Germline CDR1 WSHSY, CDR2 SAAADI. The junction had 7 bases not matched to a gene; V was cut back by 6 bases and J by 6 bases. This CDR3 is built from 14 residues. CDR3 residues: CASRLAVEVNEQFF. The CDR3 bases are TGCGCCAGCAGACTAGCGGTGGAGGTCAATGAGCAGTTCTTC.

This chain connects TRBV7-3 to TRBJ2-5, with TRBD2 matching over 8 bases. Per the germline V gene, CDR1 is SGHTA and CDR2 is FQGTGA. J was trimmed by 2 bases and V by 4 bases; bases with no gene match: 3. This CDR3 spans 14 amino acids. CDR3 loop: CASSSGLAQETQYF. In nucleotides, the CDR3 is TGTGCCAGCAGCTCCGGACTAGCACAAGAGACCCAGTACTTC.

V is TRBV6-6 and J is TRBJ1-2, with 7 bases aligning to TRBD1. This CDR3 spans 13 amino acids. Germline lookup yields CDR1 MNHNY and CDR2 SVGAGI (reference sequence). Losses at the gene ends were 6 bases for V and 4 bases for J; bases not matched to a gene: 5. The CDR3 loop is CASSPGQLYGYTF. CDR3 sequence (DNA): TGTGCCAGCAGCCCGGGACAGCTCTATGGCTACACCTTC.

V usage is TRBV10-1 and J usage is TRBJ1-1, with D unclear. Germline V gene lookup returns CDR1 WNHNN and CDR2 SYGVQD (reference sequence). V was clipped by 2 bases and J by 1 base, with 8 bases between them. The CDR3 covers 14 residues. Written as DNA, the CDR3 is TGCGCCAGCAGTGAGCCCTCAGGGAACACTGAAGCTTTCTTT. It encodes CASSEPSGNTEAFF.

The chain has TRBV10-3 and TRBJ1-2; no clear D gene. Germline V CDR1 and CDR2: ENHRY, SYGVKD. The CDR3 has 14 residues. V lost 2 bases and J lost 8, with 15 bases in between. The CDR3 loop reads CAISETRASKGYTF. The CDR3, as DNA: TGTGCCATCAGTGAGACTAGGGCCTCGAAGGGCTACACCTTC.

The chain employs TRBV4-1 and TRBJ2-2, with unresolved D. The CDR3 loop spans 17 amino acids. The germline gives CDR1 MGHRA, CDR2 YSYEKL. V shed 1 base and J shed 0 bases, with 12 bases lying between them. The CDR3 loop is CASSQGRAVTNTGELFF. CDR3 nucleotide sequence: TGCGCCAGCAGCCAAGGCCGTGCGGTTACGAACACCGGGGAGCTGTTTTTT.

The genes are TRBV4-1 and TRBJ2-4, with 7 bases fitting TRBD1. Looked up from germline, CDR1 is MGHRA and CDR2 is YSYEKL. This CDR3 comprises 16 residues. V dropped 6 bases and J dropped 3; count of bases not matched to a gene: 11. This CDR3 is CASRPADRASKNIQYF. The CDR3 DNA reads TGCGCCAGCAGACCCGCCGACAGGGCAAGCAAAAACATTCAGTACTTC.

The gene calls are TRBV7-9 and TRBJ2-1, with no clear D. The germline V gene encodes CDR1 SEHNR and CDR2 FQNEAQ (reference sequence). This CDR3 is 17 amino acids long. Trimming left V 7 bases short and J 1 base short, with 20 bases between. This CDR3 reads CASTRGPLLRSYNEQFF. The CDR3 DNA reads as TGTGCCAGCACCCGTGGACCCCTATTAAGGTCCTACAATGAGCAGTTCTTC.

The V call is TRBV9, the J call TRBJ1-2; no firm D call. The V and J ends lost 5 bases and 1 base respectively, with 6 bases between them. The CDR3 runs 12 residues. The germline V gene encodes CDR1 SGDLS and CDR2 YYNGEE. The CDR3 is CASSSFNYGYTF. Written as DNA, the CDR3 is TGTGCCAGCAGTAGCTTTAACTATGGCTACACCTTC.

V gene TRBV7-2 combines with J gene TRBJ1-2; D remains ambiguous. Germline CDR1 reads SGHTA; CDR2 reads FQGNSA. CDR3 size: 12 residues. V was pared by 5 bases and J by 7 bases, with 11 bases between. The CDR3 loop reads CASSATGIGYTF. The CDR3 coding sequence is TGTGCCAGCAGCGCAACGGGGATTGGCTACACCTTC.

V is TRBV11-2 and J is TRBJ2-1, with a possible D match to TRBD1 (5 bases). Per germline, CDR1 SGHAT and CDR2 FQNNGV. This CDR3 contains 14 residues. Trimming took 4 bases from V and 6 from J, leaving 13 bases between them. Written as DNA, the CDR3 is TGTGCCAGCAGCTCCCCCAGGGAATCCAATGAGCAGTTCTTC. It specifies CASSSPRESNEQFF.

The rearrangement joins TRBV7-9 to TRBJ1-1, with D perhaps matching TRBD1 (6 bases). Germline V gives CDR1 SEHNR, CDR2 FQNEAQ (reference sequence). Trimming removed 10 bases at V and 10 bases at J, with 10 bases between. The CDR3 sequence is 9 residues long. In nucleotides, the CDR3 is TGTGCCACAGGGGCACGAGCTTTCTTT. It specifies CATGARAFF.

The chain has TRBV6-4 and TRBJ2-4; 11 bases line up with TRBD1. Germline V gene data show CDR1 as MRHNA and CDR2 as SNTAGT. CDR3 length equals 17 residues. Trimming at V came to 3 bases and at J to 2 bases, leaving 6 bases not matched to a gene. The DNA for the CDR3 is TGTGCCAGCAGTGATAGAGGGACAGGGGGTACCAAAAACATTCAGTACTTC. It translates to CASSDRGTGGTKNIQYF.

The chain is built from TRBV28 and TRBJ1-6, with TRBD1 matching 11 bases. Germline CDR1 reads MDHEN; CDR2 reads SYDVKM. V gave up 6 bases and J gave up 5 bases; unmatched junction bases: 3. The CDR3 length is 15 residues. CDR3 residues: CASSRDRGNNSPLHF. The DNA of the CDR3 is TGTGCCAGCAGCCGGGACAGGGGGAATAATTCACCCCTCCACTTT.

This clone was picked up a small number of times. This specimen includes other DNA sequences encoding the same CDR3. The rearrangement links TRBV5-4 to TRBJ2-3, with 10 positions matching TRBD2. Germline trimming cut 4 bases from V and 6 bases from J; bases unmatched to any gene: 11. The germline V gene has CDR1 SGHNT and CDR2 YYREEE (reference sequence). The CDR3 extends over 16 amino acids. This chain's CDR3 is CASSPLERGGWDTQYF. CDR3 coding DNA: TGTGCCAGCAGCCCCCTCGAGCGGGGGGGGTGGGATACGCAGTATTTT.

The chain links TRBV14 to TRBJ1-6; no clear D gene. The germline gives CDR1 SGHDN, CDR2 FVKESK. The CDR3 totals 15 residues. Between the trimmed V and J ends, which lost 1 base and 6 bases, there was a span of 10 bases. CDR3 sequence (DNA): TGTGCCAGCAGCCAAGTAAGGTCGCCTAATTCACCCCTCCACTTT. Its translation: CASSQVRSPNSPLHF. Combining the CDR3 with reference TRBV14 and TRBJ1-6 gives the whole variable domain EAGVTQFPSHSVIEKGQTVTLRCDPISGHDNLYWYRRVMGKEIKFLLHFVKESKQDESGMPNNRFLAERTGGTYSTLKVQPAELEDSGVYFCASSQVRSPNSPLHFGNGTRLTVT.

CDR3 DNA sequence: TGTGCCAGCAGTTACCCGACTAGCGGGGGAATTGGGGCCCAGTACTTC. Protein: CASSYPTSGGIGAQYF. The chain carries TRBV6-6 and TRBJ2-5; 12 positions agree with TRBD2. Unmatched junction bases numbered 10, after V lost 2 bases and J lost 9 bases. Germline V lookup: CDR1 MNHNY, CDR2 SVGAGI (reference sequence). The length of the CDR3 is 16 residues.